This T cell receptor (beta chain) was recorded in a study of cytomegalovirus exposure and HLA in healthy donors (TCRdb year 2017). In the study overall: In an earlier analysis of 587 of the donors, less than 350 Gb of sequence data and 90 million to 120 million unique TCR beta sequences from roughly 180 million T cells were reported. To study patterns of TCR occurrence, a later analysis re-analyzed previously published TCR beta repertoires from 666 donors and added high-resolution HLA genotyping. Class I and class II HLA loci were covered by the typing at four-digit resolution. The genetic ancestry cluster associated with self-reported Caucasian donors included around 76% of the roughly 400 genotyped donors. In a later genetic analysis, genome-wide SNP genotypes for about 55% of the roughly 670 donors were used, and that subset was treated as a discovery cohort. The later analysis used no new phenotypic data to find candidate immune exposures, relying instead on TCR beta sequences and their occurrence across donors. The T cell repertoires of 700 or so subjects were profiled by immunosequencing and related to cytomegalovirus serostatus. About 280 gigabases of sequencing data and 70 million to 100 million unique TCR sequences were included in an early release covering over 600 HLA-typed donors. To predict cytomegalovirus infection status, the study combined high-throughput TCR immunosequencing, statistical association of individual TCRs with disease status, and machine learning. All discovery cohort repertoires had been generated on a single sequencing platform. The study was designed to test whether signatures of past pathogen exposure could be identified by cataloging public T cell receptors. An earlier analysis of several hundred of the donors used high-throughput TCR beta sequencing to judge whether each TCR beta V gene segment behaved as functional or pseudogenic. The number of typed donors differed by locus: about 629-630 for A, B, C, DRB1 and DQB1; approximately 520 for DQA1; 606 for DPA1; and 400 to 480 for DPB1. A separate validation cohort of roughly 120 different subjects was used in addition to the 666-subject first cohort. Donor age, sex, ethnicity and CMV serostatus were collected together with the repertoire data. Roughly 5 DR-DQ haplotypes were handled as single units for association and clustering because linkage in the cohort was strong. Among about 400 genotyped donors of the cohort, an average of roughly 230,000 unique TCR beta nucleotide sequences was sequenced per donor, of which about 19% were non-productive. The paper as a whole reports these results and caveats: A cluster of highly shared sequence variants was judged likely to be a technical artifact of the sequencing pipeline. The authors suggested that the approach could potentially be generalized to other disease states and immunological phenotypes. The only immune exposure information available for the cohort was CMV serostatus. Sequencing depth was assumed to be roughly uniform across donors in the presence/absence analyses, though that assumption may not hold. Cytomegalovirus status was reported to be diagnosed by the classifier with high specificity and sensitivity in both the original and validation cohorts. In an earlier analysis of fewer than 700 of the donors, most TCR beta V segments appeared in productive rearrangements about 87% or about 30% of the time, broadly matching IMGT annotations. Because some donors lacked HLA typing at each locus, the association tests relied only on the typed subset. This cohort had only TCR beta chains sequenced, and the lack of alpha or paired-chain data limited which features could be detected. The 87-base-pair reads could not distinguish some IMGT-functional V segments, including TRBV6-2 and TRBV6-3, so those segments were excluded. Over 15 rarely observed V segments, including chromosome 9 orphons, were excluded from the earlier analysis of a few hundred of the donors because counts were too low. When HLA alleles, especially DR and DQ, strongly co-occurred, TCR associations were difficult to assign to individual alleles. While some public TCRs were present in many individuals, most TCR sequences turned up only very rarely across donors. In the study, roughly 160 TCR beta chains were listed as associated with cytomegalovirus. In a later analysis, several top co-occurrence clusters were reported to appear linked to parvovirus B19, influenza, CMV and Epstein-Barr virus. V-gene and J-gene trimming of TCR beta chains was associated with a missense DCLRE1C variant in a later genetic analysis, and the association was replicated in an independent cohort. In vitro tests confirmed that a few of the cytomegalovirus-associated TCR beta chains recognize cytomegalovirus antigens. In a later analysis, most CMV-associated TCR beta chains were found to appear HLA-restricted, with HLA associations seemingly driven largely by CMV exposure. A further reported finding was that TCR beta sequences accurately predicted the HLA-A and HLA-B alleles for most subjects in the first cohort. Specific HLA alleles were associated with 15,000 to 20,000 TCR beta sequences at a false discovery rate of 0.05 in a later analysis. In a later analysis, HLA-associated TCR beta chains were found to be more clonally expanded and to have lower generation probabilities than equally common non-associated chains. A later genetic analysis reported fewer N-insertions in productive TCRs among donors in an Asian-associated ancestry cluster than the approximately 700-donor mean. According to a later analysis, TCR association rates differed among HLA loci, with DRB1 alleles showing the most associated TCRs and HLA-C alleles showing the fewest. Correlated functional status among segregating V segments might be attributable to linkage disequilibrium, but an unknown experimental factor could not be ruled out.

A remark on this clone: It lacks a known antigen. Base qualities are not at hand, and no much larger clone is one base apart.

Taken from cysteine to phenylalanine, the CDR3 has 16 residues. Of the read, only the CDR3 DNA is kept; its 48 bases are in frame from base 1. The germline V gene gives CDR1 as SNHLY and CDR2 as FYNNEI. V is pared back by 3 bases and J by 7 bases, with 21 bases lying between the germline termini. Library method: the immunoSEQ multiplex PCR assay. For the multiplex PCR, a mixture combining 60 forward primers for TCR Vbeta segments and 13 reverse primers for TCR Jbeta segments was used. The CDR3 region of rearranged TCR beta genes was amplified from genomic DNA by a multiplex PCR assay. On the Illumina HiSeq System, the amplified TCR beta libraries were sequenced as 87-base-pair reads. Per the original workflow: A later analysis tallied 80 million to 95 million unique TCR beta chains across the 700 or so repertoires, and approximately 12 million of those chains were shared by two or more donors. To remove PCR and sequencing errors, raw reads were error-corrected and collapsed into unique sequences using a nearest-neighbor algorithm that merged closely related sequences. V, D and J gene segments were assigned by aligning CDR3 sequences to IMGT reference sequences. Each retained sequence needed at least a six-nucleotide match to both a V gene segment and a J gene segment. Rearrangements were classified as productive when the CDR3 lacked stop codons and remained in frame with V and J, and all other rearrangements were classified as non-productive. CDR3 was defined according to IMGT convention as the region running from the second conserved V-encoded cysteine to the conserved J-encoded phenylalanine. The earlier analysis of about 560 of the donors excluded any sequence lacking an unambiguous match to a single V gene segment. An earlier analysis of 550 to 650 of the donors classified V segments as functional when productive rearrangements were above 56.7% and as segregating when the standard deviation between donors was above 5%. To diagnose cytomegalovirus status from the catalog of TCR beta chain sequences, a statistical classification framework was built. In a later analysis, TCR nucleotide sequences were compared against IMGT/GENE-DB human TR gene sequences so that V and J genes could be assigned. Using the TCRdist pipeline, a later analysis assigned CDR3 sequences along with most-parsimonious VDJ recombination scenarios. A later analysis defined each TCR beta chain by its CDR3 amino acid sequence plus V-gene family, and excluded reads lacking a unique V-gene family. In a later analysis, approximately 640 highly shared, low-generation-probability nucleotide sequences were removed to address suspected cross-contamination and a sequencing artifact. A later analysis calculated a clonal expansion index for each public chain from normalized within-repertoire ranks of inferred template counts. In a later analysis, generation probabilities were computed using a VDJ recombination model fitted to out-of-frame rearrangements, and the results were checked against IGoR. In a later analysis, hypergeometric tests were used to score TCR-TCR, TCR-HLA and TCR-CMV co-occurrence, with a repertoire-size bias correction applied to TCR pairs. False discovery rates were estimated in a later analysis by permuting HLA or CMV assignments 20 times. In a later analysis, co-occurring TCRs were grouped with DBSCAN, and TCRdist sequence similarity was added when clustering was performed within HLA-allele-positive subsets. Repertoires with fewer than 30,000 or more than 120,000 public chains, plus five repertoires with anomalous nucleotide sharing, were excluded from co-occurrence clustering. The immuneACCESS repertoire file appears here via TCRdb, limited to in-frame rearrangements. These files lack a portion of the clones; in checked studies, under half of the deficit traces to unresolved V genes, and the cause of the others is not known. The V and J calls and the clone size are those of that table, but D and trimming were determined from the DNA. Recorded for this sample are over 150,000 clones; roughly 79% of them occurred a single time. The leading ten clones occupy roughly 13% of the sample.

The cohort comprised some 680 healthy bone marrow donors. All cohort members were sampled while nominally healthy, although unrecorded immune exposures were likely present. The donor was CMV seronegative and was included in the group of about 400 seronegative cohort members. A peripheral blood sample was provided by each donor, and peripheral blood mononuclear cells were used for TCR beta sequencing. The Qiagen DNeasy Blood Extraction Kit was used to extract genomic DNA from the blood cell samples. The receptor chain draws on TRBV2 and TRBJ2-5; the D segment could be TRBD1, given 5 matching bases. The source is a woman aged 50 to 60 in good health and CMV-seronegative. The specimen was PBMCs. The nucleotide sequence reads TGTGCCAGCAGTGATCCGAGCGCAGGGATCTTAGGGACCCAGTACTTC. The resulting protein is CASSDPSAGILGTQYF. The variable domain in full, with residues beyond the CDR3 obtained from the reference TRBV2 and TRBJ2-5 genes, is EPEVTQTPSHQVTQMGQEVILRCVPISNHLYFYWYRQILGQKVEFLVSFYNNEISEKSEIFDDQFSVERPDGSNFTLKIRSTKLEDSAMYFCASSDPSAGILGTQYFGPGTRLLVL.